The present T cell receptor (beta chain) was sequenced within a study of beta chain features in type 1 diabetes. The CDR3 spans 11 residues. Trimming pared 5 bases from V and 3 bases from J, leaving 5 bases between. The germline gives CDR1 MGHDK, CDR2 SYGVNS. The sample holds a few counts of this clone. Other DNA sequences in this specimen translate into the identical CDR3. Every bit of the isolated RNA underwent reverse transcription, so sequencing read expressed TCRB transcripts. The assay was immunoSEQ multiplex PCR, and TCRdb's table has in-frame clones only and misses some. The data contain almost 350,000 clones, 8% of them seen just once; the ten biggest clones take up 0.44%.

The rearrangement links TRBV25-1 to TRBJ2-7; D is unresolved. Source material: central memory CD4+ T cells from blood. The source is a woman between 18 and 29 years old in good health. The CDR3 here is CASSRGYEQYF. CDR3 bases: TGTGCCAGCAGTCGTGGCTACGAGCAGTACTTC.